This entry concerns a single T cell receptor (beta chain). What it binds is not known. This specimen comes from a study of T cell responses to AZD1222 COVID-19 vaccine. Findings and limits, study-wide: Baseline serology detected seropositivity in only 5 to 7 AZD1222 recipients.

There are 15 residues in the CDR3. The germline V gene has CDR1 MDHEN and CDR2 SYDVKM. Trimming removed 5 bases from V and 6 bases from J, with 20 bases in between. Profiling relied on immunoSEQ multiplex PCR, and the TCRdb table lists in-frame clones only, not all of them. Of about 220,000 clones in the sample, approximately 94% were seen once. The input for sequencing was peripheral blood, taken on day 0 of MenACWY control vaccination. The clonotype originates from an adult in good health. This chain uses TRBV28 with TRBJ2-7; either TRBD1 or TRBD2 may fit D (5 bases each). Here the CDR3 reads CASSPATADALEQYF. CDR3 sequence (DNA): TGTGCCAGCAGTCCTGCGACAGCGGATGCTCTCGAGCAGTACTTC.